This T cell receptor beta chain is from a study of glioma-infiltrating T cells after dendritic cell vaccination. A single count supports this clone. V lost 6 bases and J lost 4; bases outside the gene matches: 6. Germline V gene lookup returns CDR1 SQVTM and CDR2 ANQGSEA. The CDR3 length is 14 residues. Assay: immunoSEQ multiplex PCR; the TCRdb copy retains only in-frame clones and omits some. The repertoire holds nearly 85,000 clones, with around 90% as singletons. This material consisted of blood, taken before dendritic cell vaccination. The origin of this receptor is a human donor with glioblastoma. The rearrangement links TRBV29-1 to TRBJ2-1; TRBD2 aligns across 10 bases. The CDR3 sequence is CSVKIAGGYNEQFF. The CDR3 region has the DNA TGCAGCGTCAAAATAGCGGGAGGTTACAATGAGCAGTTCTTC.